These T cell receptor beta chains were read from a single sample in a study of blood T cell repertoires in COVID-19. Using immunoSEQ multiplex PCR, the repertoire was profiled, and TCRdb retains in-frame clones only, with some absent. Counted here are around 270,000 clones, over 75% occurring once; the ten biggest clones make up 3.5% to 4.5%. Sequencing used PBMCs or T cells enriched from blood (not recorded which). The source is a woman between 25 and 40 years old who had recovered from COVID-19. The CDR3 runs from the conserved cysteine through the conserved F or W. The order of the fields is clone size, V gene, D gene, J gene, CDR3 protein, CDR3 DNA. The D gene is left open where the match is weak. Size tells how often a clone was seen (once, few, many) or the class of an expanded clone, and some rows leave it out.

NA	TRBV2	TRBD2	TRBJ2-7	CATRRGGPYEQYF	TGTGCCACAAGACGGGGGGGGCCCTACGAGCAGTACTTC
NA	TRBV28	NA	TRBJ1-5	CASSSPSGGNQPQHF	TGTGCCAGCAGTTCCCCCTCAGGGGGCAATCAGCCCCAGCATTTT
NA	TRBV24-1	TRBD1	TRBJ2-1	CATSDRTGSGWIDEQFF	TGTGCCACCAGTGATAGGACAGGGTCTGGATGGATCGATGAGCAGTTCTTC
NA	TRBV15	TRBD1	TRBJ2-7	CATSNRDSKPEQYF	TGTGCCACCAGCAACCGGGACAGCAAGCCTGAGCAGTACTTC
NA	TRBV27	NA	TRBJ2-7	CASRERSGTSTYEQYF	TGTGCCAGCAGAGAACGCTCCGGGACATCAACGTACGAGCAGTACTTC
NA	TRBV6-5	NA	TRBJ2-7	CASSSDGIITYEQYF	TGTGCCAGCAGTTCAGACGGGATTATCACCTACGAGCAGTACTTC
once	TRBV27	NA	TRBJ2-7	CASSLGTPYEQYF	TGTGCCAGCAGTTTAGGTACTCCCTACGAGCAGTACTTC
NA	TRBV3-1/TRBV3-2	TRBD1	TRBJ2-2	CASSQVVRTGVYTGELFF	TGTGCCAGCAGCCAAGTTGTTAGAACAGGGGTGTACACCGGGGAGCTGTTTTTT
NA	TRBV19	TRBD1	TRBJ1-1	CASSSADRVMSEAFF	TGTGCCAGTAGTTCCGCTGACAGGGTTATGAGTGAAGCTTTCTTT
NA	TRBV21-1	NA	TRBJ1-1	CASSKGAKNTEAFF	TGTGCCAGCAGCAAAGGGGCTAAGAACACTGAAGCTTTCTTT
NA	TRBV7-9	NA	TRBJ1-4	CASSSSGTGGEKLFF	TGTGCCAGCAGCTCCTCCGGGACCGGGGGTGAAAAACTGTTTTTT
NA	TRBV5-4	NA	TRBJ1-6	CASRSGFDSPLHF	TGTGCCAGCAGATCAGGGTTTGATTCACCCCTCCACTTT
NA	TRBV28	TRBD1	TRBJ1-6	CASSPGDRANSPLHF	TGTGCCAGCAGCCCGGGGGACAGGGCTAATTCACCCCTCCACTTT
NA	TRBV3-1/TRBV3-2	TRBD1	TRBJ2-5	CASSQVGDRSQETQYF	TGTGCCAGCAGCCAAGTGGGGGACAGGAGCCAAGAGACCCAGTACTTC
NA	TRBV3-1/TRBV3-2	NA	TRBJ1-1	CASSQDRGRVTEAFF	TGTGCCAGCAGCCAAGATAGGGGGAGGGTCACTGAAGCTTTCTTT
NA	TRBV10-3	NA	TRBJ2-7	CATRGFGVDYEQYF	TGTGCCACCCGAGGATTCGGGGTGGACTACGAGCAGTACTTC
NA	TRBV2	TRBD1	TRBJ1-5	CASTLGLWTGGNQPQHF	TGTGCCAGCACTCTTGGTCTTTGGACAGGGGGAAATCAGCCCCAGCATTTT
NA	TRBV11-3	NA	TRBJ1-1	CASSLVSRRGELNTEAFF	TGTGCCAGCAGCCTTGTATCCCGACGGGGGGAATTGAACACTGAAGCTTTCTTT
NA	TRBV27	TRBD1	TRBJ2-7	CASSSSGGYEQYF	TGTGCCAGCAGTAGTTCAGGGGGTTACGAGCAGTACTTC
once	TRBV5-1	TRBD1	TRBJ1-4	CASSLGDRVGSEKLFF	TGCGCCAGCAGCTTAGGGGACAGGGTCGGGAGTGAAAAACTGTTTTTT
many	TRBV9	NA	TRBJ2-5	CASSEAQYF	TGTGCCAGCAGTGAGGCCCAGTACTTC
NA	TRBV4-2	NA	TRBJ1-5	CASSQSEYSNQPQHF	TGTGCCAGCAGCCAATCAGAATATAGCAATCAGCCCCAGCATTTT
NA	TRBV19	TRBD2	TRBJ2-1	CASSTPSGILHNEQFF	TGTGCCAGTAGTACCCCTAGCGGGATCCTTCACAATGAGCAGTTCTTC
NA	TRBV7-6	TRBD2	TRBJ2-5	CASSLMASGAQETQYF	TGTGCCAGCAGCTTGATGGCTAGCGGGGCTCAAGAGACCCAGTACTTC
NA	TRBV12-3/TRBV12-4	TRBD1	TRBJ1-2	CASSPDRVYGYTF	TGTGCCAGCAGTCCCGACAGGGTCTATGGCTACACCTTC
once	TRBV28	NA	TRBJ1-1	CASSLRQTNTEAFF	TGTGCCAGCAGTTTGAGACAGACAAACACTGAAGCTTTCTTT
NA	TRBV6-9	NA	TRBJ2-7	CASSSGRISYEQYF	TGTGCCAGCAGTTCAGGGAGGATTTCCTACGAGCAGTACTTC
NA	TRBV5-1	TRBD1	TRBJ1-4	CASSLYGGTGREKLFF	TGCGCCAGCAGCTTGTACGGAGGGACAGGGCGGGAAAAACTGTTTTTT
many	TRBV15	NA	TRBJ1-5	CATSREGAQPQHF	TGTGCCACCAGCAGAGAAGGGGCTCAGCCCCAGCATTTT
NA	TRBV3-1/TRBV3-2	NA	TRBJ1-5	CASSPGQAVHQPQHF	TGTGCCAGCAGCCCTGGGCAGGCCGTCCATCAGCCCCAGCATTTT
NA	TRBV10-1	NA	TRBJ1-6	CASSESRNSPLHF	TGCGCCAGCAGTGAGTCCCGGAATTCACCCCTCCACTTT
NA	TRBV5-1	NA	TRBJ2-1	CASTSLNTPEQFF	TGCGCCAGCACCTCCCTAAATACGCCCGAGCAGTTCTTC
NA	TRBV9	NA	TRBJ2-5	CASSRDGAQETQYF	TGTGCCAGCAGTCGAGACGGAGCCCAAGAGACCCAGTACTTC
NA	TRBV19	TRBD1	TRBJ1-4	CASSKRTGLNEKLFF	TGTGCCAGTAGTAAAAGGACAGGCCTTAATGAAAAACTGTTTTTT
NA	TRBV19	NA	TRBJ1-5	CASGGFMNNQPQHF	TGTGCCAGTGGGGGGTTTATGAACAATCAGCCCCAGCATTTT
NA	TRBV24-1	TRBD1	TRBJ1-2	CATRATGARDYGYTF	TGTGCCACCAGAGCGACAGGGGCGAGAGACTATGGCTACACCTTC
NA	TRBV10-2	TRBD1	TRBJ1-2	CAASGTGTYGYTF	TGCGCCGCATCCGGGACAGGGACCTATGGCTACACCTTC
NA	TRBV4-2	TRBD2	TRBJ2-5	CASSQVLSGSAQETQYF	TGTGCCAGCAGCCAAGTTTTGAGCGGGAGTGCACAAGAGACCCAGTACTTC